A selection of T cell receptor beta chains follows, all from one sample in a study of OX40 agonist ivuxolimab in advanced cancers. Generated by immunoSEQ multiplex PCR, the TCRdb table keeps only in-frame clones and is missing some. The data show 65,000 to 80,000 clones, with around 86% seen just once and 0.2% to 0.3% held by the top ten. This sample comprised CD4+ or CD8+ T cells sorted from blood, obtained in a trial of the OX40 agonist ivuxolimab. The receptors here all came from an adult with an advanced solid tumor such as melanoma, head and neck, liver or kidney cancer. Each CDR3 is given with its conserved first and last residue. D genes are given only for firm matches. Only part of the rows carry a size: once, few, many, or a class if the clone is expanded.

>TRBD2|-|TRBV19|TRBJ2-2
CASSTPWRGDTGELFF
TGTGCCAGTAGTACGCCTTGGCGGGGGGACACCGGGGAGCTGTTTTTT
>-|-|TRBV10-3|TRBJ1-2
CAISEALYGYTF
TGTGCCATCAGTGAGGCTCTCTATGGCTACACCTTC
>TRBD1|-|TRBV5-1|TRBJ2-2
CASRQGTVNTGELFF
TGCGCCAGCAGGCAGGGGACAGTGAACACCGGGGAGCTGTTTTTT
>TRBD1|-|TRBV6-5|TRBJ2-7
CASRTGGIYEQYF
TGTGCCAGCAGAACAGGGGGCATCTACGAGCAGTACTTC
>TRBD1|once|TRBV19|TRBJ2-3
CASSILRDRAADTQYF
TGTGCCAGTAGTATTTTAAGGGACAGGGCGGCAGATACGCAGTATTTT
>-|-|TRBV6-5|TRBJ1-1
CASSYSSGPAHTEAFF
TGTGCCAGCAGTTACTCGAGCGGGCCTGCTCACACTGAAGCTTTCTTT
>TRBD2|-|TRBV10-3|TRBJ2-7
CAISEMSSGRGSYEQYF
TGTGCCATCAGTGAGATGAGTAGCGGGAGGGGGTCCTACGAGCAGTACTTC
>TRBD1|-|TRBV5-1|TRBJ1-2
CASSLEPGQNYGYTF
TGCGCCAGCAGCTTGGAACCGGGACAGAACTATGGCTACACCTTC
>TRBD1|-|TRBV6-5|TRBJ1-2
CASSYLGQGIDYGYTF
TGTGCCAGCAGTTACCTAGGACAGGGGATTGACTATGGCTACACCTTC
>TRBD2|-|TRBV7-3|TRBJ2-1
CASSPGTSGVNEQFF
TGTGCCAGCAGCCCCGGGACTAGCGGCGTGAATGAGCAGTTCTTC
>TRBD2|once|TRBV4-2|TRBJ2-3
CASSPLKGLAEISTDTQYF
TGTGCCAGCAGCCCTTTAAAGGGACTAGCGGAGATTAGCACAGATACGCAGTATTTT
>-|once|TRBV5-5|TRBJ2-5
CASSLVTSGETQYF
TGTGCCAGCAGCTTGGTGACTAGTGGCGAGACCCAGTACTTC
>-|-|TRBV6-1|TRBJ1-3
CLNSGNTIYF
TGTCTAAACTCTGGAAACACCATATATTTT
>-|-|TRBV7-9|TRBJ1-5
CASSLGSEDFSNQPQHF
TGTGCCAGCAGCTTAGGATCGGAAGATTTTAGCAATCAGCCCCAGCATTTT
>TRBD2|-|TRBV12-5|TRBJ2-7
CASGLVLAGGPYEQYF
TGTGCTAGTGGTTTGGTACTAGCGGGAGGCCCTTACGAGCAGTACTTC
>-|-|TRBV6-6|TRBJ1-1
CASSYSNTEAFF
TGTGCCAGCAGTTACTCTAACACTGAAGCTTTCTTT
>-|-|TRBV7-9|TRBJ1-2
CASSLTGQSRGYTF
TGTGCCAGCAGCTTAACCGGGCAAAGCCGAGGCTACACCTTC
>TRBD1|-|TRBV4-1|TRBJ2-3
CASSPSEGAADTQYF
TGCGCCAGCAGCCCGTCCGAGGGGGCCGCAGATACGCAGTATTTT